This T cell receptor (beta chain) appears in the sequencing data of a study of radiotherapy plus CTLA-4 blockade in lung cancer. On the study more broadly: Patients showed objective responses in under 20% of cases, and disease control was achieved by under 40%.

In the case of this clone: Its antigen is as yet unknown.

This CDR3 region has 14 residues. Germline lookup yields CDR1 SGHTA and CDR2 FQGNSA. V gave up 3 bases and J gave up 10 bases; unmatched junction bases: 8. Study-wide results and limits: The best predictor of response was reported to be early blood T cell clone dynamics, with interferon-beta.

Lung cancer patients with chemo-refractory metastatic non-small-cell disease were given focal radiation plus CTLA-4 blockade with ipilimumab. Assay used: immunoSEQ multiplex PCR; TCRdb lists only in-frame clones, some missing. The sample includes approximately 53,000 clones, 70% to 90% of them seen just once. The chain is built from TRBV7-2 and TRBJ1-5; 8 bases are a match to TRBD1. The TCR was taken from a human donor with non-small cell lung cancer whose response to radiotherapy plus ipilimumab could not be evaluated. The sequences come from peripheral blood, collected from a patient treated with radiotherapy plus ipilimumab. CDR3 region: CASSLKTGVYPQHF. In DNA, the CDR3 is TGTGCCAGCAGCTTGAAGACAGGGGTATATCCCCAGCATTTT.